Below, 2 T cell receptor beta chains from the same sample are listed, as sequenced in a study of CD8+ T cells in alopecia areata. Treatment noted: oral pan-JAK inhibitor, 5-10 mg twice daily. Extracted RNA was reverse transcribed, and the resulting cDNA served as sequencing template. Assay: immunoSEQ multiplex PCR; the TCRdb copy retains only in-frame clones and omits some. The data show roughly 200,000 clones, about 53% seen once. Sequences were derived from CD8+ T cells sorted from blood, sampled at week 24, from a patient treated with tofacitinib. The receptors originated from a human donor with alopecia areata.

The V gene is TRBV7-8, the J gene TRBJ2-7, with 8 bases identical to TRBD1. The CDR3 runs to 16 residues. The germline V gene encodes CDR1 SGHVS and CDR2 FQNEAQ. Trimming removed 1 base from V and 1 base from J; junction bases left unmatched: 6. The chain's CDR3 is CASSLDRTGFSYEQYF. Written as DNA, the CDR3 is TGTGCCAGCAGCTTAGACAGGACAGGGTTTTCCTACGAGCAGTACTTC.

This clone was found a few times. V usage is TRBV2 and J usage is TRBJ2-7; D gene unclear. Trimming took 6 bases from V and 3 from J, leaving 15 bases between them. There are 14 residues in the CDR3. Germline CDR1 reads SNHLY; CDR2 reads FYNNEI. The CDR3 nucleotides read TGTGCCAGCAGCGAATCGGGCCTTCACTACGAGCAGTACTTC. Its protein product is CASSESGLHYEQYF.